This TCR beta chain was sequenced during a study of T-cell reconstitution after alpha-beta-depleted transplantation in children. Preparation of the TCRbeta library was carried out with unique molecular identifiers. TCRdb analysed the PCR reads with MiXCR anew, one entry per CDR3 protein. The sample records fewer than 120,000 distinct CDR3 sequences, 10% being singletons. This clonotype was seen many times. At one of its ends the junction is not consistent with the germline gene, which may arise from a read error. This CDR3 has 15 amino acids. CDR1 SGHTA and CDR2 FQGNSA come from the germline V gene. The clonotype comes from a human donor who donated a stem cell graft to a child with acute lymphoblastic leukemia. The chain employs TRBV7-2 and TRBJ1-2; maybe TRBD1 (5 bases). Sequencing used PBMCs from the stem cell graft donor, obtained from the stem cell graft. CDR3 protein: CASRLALDINYGYTF. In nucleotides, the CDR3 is TGTGCCAGCAGATTAGCCCTGGACATTAACTATGGCTACACCTTC.